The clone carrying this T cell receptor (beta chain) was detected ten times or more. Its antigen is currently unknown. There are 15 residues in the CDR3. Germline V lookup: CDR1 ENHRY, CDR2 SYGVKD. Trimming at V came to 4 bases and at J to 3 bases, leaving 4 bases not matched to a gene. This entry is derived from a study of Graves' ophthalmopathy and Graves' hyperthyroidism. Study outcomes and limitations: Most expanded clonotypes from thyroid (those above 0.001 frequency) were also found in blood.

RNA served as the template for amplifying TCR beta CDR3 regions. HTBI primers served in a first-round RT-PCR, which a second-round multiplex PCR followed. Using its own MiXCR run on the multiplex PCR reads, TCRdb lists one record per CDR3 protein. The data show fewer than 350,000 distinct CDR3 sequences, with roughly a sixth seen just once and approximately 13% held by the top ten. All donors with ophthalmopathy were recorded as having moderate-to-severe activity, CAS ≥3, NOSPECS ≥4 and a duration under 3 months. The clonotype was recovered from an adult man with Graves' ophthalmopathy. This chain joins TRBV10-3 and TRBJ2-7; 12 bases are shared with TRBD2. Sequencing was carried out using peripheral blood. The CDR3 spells CAISVTSGGNYEQYF. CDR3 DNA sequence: TGTGCCATCAGTGTTACTAGCGGGGGGAACTACGAGCAGTACTTC.